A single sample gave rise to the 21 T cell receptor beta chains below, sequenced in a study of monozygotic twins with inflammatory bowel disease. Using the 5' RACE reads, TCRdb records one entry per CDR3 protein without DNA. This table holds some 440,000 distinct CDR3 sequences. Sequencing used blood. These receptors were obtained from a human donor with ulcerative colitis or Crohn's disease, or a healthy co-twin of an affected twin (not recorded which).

The CDR3 is CASSLSPIPGLADYNEQFF. The genes are TRBV7-6 and TRBJ2-1; TCRdb's D gene call, TRBD2, goes unchecked for lack of DNA. The CDR3 loop spans 19 amino acids. Germline CDR1 and CDR2: SGHVS and FNYEAQ. The variable domain in full, with the rest retrieved from reference TRBV7-6 and TRBJ2-1, is GAGVSQSPRYKVTKRGQDVALRCDPISGHVSLYWYRQALGQGPEFLTYFNYEAQQDKSGLPNDRFSAERPEGSISTLTIQRTEQRDSAMYRCASSLSPIPGLADYNEQFFGPGTRLTVL.

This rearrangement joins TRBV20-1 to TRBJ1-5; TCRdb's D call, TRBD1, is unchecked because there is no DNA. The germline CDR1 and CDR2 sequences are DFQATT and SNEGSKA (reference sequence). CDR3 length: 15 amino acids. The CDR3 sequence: CSARAGTVSNQPQHF.

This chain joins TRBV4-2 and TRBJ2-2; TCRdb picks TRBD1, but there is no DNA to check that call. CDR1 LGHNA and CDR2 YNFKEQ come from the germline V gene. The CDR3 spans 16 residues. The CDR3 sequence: CASSQDRGGPYGELFF.

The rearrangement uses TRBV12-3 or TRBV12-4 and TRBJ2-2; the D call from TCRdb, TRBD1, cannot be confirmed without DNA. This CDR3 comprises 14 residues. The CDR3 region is CAARDPTNTGELFF.

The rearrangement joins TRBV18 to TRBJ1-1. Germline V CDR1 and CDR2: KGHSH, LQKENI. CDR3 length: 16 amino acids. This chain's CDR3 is CASSPPVVQKNTEAFF.

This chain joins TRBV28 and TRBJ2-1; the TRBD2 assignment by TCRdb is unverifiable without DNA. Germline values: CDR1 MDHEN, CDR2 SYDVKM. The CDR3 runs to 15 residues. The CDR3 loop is CASSLPSGSGNEQFF.

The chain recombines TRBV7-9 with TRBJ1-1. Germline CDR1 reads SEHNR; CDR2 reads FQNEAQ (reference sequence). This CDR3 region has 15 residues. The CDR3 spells CASSLATSMNTEAFF.

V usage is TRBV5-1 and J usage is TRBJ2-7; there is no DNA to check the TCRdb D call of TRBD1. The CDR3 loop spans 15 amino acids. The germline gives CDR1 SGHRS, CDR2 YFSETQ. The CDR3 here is CASRHTGQADDEQYF.

CDR3 in amino acids: CASSELGQGSYNEQFF. The V and J genes are TRBV10-2 and TRBJ2-1; the D gene TCRdb calls, TRBD1, cannot be checked with no DNA. Germline assignment: CDR1 WSHSY and CDR2 SAAADI. This CDR3 has 16 amino acids.

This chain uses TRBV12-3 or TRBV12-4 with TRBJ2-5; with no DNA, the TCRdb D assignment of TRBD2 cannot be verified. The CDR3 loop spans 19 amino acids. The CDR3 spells CASSPLRPTSGGAQETQYF.

This chain's CDR3 is CASSISGSSDTQYF. The chain links TRBV12-3 or TRBV12-4 to TRBJ2-3; the D call of TRBD2 rests on TCRdb alone, since no DNA is present to check it. The CDR3 extends over 14 amino acids.

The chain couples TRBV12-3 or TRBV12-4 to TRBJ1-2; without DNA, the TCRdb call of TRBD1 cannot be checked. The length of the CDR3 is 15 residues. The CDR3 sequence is CASSLIQGSNYGYTF.

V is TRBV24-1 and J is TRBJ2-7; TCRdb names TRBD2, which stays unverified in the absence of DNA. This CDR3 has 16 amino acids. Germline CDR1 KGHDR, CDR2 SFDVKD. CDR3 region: CATSGWSGIATDEQYF.

The CDR3 reads CAWSVPETQYF. This sequence joins TRBV30 and TRBJ2-5. This CDR3 is 11 amino acids long. Germline values: CDR1 GTSNPN, CDR2 SVGIG (reference sequence).

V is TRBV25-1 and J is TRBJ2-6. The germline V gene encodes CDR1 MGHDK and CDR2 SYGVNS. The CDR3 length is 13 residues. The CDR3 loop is CASSDRVANVLTF.

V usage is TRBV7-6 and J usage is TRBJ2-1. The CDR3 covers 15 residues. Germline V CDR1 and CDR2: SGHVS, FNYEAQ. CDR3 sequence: CASSTWTGSYNEQFF.

This chain's CDR3 is CASRGARGAKYEQYF. The chain combines TRBV7-8 with TRBJ2-7. The CDR3 extends over 15 amino acids. Germline lookup yields CDR1 SGHVS and CDR2 FQNEAQ.

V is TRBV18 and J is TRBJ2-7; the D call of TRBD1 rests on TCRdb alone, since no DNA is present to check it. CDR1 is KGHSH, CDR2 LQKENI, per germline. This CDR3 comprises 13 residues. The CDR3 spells CASSRDSIYEQYF.

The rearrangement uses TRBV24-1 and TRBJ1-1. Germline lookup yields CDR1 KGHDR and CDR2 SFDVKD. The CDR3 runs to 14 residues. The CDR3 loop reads CATMIELPGTEAFF.

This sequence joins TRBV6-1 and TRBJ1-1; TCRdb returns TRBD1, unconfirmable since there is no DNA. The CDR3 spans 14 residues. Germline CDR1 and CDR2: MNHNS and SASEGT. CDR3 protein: CASSEGAWTTEAFF.

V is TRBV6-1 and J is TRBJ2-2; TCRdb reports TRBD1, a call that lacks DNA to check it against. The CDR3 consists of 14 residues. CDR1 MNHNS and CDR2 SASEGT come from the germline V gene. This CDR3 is CATSQGGYTGELFF.